Following are 9 T cell receptor beta chains from one sample sequenced in a study of blood T cells in healthy people across ages. Sample-barcoded 5' priming and a J-beta primer mix drove a second PCR of roughly 6 to 12 cycles. Each CDR3 protein gets one entry after TCRdb re-called the 5' RACE reads with MiXCR. The data hold some 1,800,000 distinct CDR3 sequences, with about two fifths observed a single time. The sample consisted of blood. The source is a human donor in good health.

In this sample, this clonotype turned up a few times. The chain combines TRBV7-3 with TRBJ1-1; 7 bases map to TRBD1. This CDR3 spans 16 amino acids. Germline V CDR1 and CDR2: SGHTA, FQGTGA. With V trimmed by 1 base and J by 1 base, 6 bases remained unmatched. Written as DNA, the CDR3 is TGTGCCAGCAGCTTAATCCGGACAGGCGGGAACACTGAAGCTTTCTTT. Its translation is CASSLIRTGGNTEAFF.

This clonotype was seen many times. The chain uses TRBV7-9 and TRBJ2-3; D perhaps matches TRBD2 (5 bases). Deletions cut 1 base from V and 0 bases from J, with 11 bases between. This CDR3 has 16 amino acids. The V gene's germline CDR1 is SEHNR and CDR2 FQNEAQ (reference sequence). CDR3 sequence reads: CASSLGGGFSTDTQYF. DNA for the CDR3: TGTGCCAGCAGCTTAGGAGGAGGCTTTAGCACAGATACGCAGTATTTT.

The J gene is TRBJ1-6, the V gene TRBV4-3; 8 positions agree with TRBD1. V trimming: 1 base; J trimming: 8 bases; junction bases outside the gene matches: 4. Looked up from germline, CDR1 is LGHNA and CDR2 is YSLEER. This CDR3 has 15 amino acids. Here the CDR3 reads CASSQGADRDSPLHF. The CDR3 region has the DNA TGCGCCAGCAGCCAAGGGGCGGACAGGGATTCACCCCTCCACTTT.

The rearrangement uses TRBV4-1 and TRBJ2-7; TRBD2 matches 7 bases. Germline CDR1 reads MGHRA; CDR2 reads YSYEKL. The CDR3 extends over 15 amino acids. Trimming removed 2 bases from V and 1 base from J; junction bases left unmatched: 5. The CDR3 region is CASSQPREGSYEQYF. The CDR3 DNA sequence: TGCGCCAGCAGCCAACCCAGGGAGGGATCCTACGAGCAGTACTTC.

This clonotype occurred a few times. This chain links TRBV18 with TRBJ1-2, with no clear D. CDR1 KGHSH and CDR2 LQKENI come from the germline V gene. The V end was cut by 1 base, the J end by 5 bases, with 14 bases between. The CDR3 totals 15 residues. The CDR3 loop reads CASSPQNRGSYGYTF. DNA of the CDR3: TGTGCCAGCTCACCACAAAATCGGGGAAGTTATGGCTACACCTTC.

V usage is TRBV3-1 and J usage is TRBJ2-4, with 8 positions matching TRBD1. V lost 5 bases to trimming and J lost 6 bases; unmatched junction nucleotides: 6. CDR3 length: 14 amino acids. Germline CDR1 LGHDT, CDR2 YNNKEL (reference sequence). In DNA form, the CDR3 reads TGTGCCAGCAGCATCCGACAGGGGTTAAACATTCAGTACTTC. Its translation: CASSIRQGLNIQYF. Variable domain in full (rest from reference TRBV3-1 and TRBJ2-4): DTAVSQTPKYLVTQMGNDKSIKCEQNLGHDTMYWYKQDSKKFLKIMFSYNNKELIINETVPNRFSPKSPDKAHLNLHINSLELGDSAVYFCASSIRQGLNIQYFGAGTRLSVL.

This chain links TRBV7-2 with TRBJ2-5, with 7 nucleotides matching TRBD2. Germline V gene lookup returns CDR1 SGHTA and CDR2 FQGNSA. This CDR3 contains 15 residues. V dropped 5 bases and J dropped 5; count of bases not matched to a gene: 11. CDR3 nucleotides: TGTGCCAGCAGCGGCGGGGGTTTCGTGAGGGAGACCCAGTACTTC. Its protein is CASSGGGFVRETQYF.

This rearrangement joins TRBV20-1 to TRBJ2-7; D is perhaps TRBD1 (5 bases). V lost 5 bases to trimming and J lost 0 bases, with 17 bases between them. This CDR3 is 15 amino acids long. CDR1 and CDR2 from the germline V gene are DFQATT and SNEGSKA (reference sequence). Here the CDR3 reads CSAPDAQRGSYEQYF. The DNA of the CDR3 is TGCAGTGCTCCTGACGCACAAAGGGGCTCCTACGAGCAGTACTTC.

The rearrangement links TRBV20-1 to TRBJ2-1, with 12 bases fitting TRBD2. CDR3 size: 16 residues. Germline CDR1 DFQATT, CDR2 SNEGSKA (reference sequence). Unmatched junction bases numbered 6, after V lost 6 bases and J lost 0 bases. This chain's CDR3 is CSANRLAGASYNEQFF. The CDR3 DNA follows: TGCAGTGCCAACCGACTAGCGGGGGCCTCCTACAATGAGCAGTTCTTC.